The 32 T cell receptor beta chains below come from one sample, sequenced in a study of early T cells in non-severe SARS-CoV-2 infection. MiXCR, run by TCRdb on the 5' RACE reads, gives a single entry per CDR3 protein. The sample has 70,000 to 90,000 distinct CDR3 sequences; about 11% are singletons. The specimen sequenced was whole blood. The receptors shown here come from an adult who was a healthcare worker with PCR-confirmed SARS-CoV-2 infection or an uninfected control (not recorded which).

This clonotype is deemed medium-sized. In DNA form, the CDR3 reads TGCGCCAGCAGCCAAGATTTGGAGGGGATCGAGGGCTACACCTTC. The encoded protein is CASSQDLEGIEGYTF. The chain has TRBV4-3 and TRBJ1-2; D is perhaps TRBD1 (5 bases). Germline CDR1 reads LGHNA; CDR2 reads YSLEER. Deletions cut 0 bases from V and 8 bases from J, with 16 bases between. The CDR3 runs to 15 residues.

The chain carries TRBV12-3 or TRBV12-4 and TRBJ2-7; D is uncertain. Deletions cut 4 bases from V and 3 bases from J, with 7 bases between. The CDR3 has 12 residues. CDR3 DNA sequence: TGTGCCAGCAGTTCTAATCTCTACGAGCAGTACTTC. Protein product: CASSSNLYEQYF.

The chain combines TRBV6-1 with TRBJ2-5; D may match TRBD1 or TRBD2 (6 bases each). The germline gives CDR1 MNHNS, CDR2 SASEGT. Trimming removed 11 bases at V and 1 base at J, with 14 bases between. The CDR3 extends over 13 amino acids. Here the CDR3 reads CAGERGVQETQYF. The DNA for the CDR3 is TGTGCCGGCGAAAGGGGGGTCCAAGAGACCCAGTACTTC.

The rearrangement uses TRBV25-1 and TRBJ1-1; a possible D gene is TRBD1 (5 bases). CDR3 size: 15 residues. Trimming removed 4 bases at V and 0 bases at J, with 12 bases between. Germline assignment: CDR1 MGHDK and CDR2 SYGVNS. CDR3 bases: TGTGCCAGCAGTGCAACGGACATCATGAACACTGAAGCTTTCTTT. Protein product: CASSATDIMNTEAFF.

Only a few counts were recorded for this clonotype. This chain joins TRBV7-9 and TRBJ2-7, with 7 bases fitting TRBD1. The length of the CDR3 is 14 residues. Germline V gene data show CDR1 as SEHNR and CDR2 as FQNEAQ (reference sequence). V dropped 6 bases and J dropped 0; count of bases not matched to a gene: 5. The CDR3 sequence: CASRKQGYSYEQYF. CDR3 in DNA: TGTGCCAGCAGGAAACAGGGGTACTCCTACGAGCAGTACTTC.

The chain carries TRBV4-1 and TRBJ1-5; D may be TRBD1 (5 bases). V lost 1 base to trimming and J lost 3 bases, with 10 bases between them. The CDR3 sequence is 15 residues long. Germline assignment: CDR1 MGHRA and CDR2 YSYEKL. Here the CDR3 DNA reads TGCGCCAGCAGCCAAGGGAGGGGCAACAATCAGCCCCAGCATTTT. This sequence encodes CASSQGRGNNQPQHF.

This clonotype was seen only a few times. The rearrangement uses TRBV27 and TRBJ2-1, with TRBD1 identical over 10 bases. The trim removed 5 bases at V and 8 bases at J, leaving 15 bases unmatched. Germline CDR1 is MNHEY and CDR2 is SMNVEV (reference sequence). The length of the CDR3 is 17 residues. This CDR3 reads CASSPEAGTGESDEQFF. CDR3 DNA sequence: TGTGCCAGCAGTCCTGAGGCGGGGACAGGGGAAAGCGATGAGCAGTTCTTC.

This clonotype was observed a handful of times. This chain uses TRBV7-9 with TRBJ1-1; D remains unclear. The CDR3 is 14 amino acids. With 0 bases removed from V and 0 bases from J, the gap between germline ends came to 5 bases. Germline V gives CDR1 SEHNR, CDR2 FQNEAQ (reference sequence). The CDR3 spells CASSLAAVNTEAFF. The CDR3 DNA reads TGTGCCAGCAGCTTAGCGGCGGTGAACACTGAAGCTTTCTTT.

This clonotype was seen many times. This chain joins TRBV7-3 and TRBJ2-7; 9 nucleotides align to TRBD1. The germline V gene encodes CDR1 SGHTA and CDR2 FQGTGA. This CDR3 region has 14 residues. V shed 10 bases, J shed 7 bases, and the junction held 14 bases outside the gene matches. The CDR3 loop reads CAKAKEQGAEEQYF. The CDR3 DNA follows: TGTGCCAAGGCGAAGGAACAGGGGGCTGAAGAGCAGTACTTC.

The chain links TRBV9 to TRBJ2-7; D is unresolved. In germline, CDR1 is SGDLS, CDR2 YYNGEE. The CDR3 sequence is 14 residues long. Trimming pared 2 bases from V and 2 bases from J, leaving 11 bases between. The CDR3 region has the DNA TGTGCCAGCAGCGTTTTAGCAGGTCCCTACGAGCAGTACTTC. The encoded protein is CASSVLAGPYEQYF.

This clonotype was recorded a few times. CDR3 bases: TGTGCCAGCAGCTTAGAAGCCCTCCCCAATGAGCAGTTCTTC. It translates to CASSLEALPNEQFF. The rearrangement links TRBV11-2 to TRBJ2-1; no reliable D call. The CDR3 consists of 14 residues. Germline values: CDR1 SGHAT, CDR2 FQNNGV. V shed 0 bases and J shed 6 bases, with 9 bases lying between them.

This clonotype has at least ten counts. V gene TRBV5-1 combines with J gene TRBJ1-1; D unresolved. The CDR3 consists of 11 residues. Germline values: CDR1 SGHRS, CDR2 YFSETQ. V was trimmed by 0 bases and J by 7 bases, leaving 4 bases between them. The CDR3 sequence is CASSLGFEAFF. The DNA of the CDR3 is TGCGCCAGCAGCTTGGGATTTGAAGCTTTCTTT.

This clonotype showed up just a few times. J is TRBJ2-7 and V is TRBV29-1, with D perhaps matching TRBD1 or TRBD2 (6 bases each). The CDR3 has 12 residues. V was pared by 5 bases and J by 5 bases, with 13 bases between. Germline V gene sequence: CDR1 SQVTM, CDR2 ANQGSEA. CDR3 nucleotides: TGCAGCGTTTTCAGTCGGGGGCACGAGCAGTACTTC. This sequence encodes CSVFSRGHEQYF.

This clonotype was detected a few times. The chain uses TRBV20-1 and TRBJ2-3, with D perhaps TRBD1 (5 bases). There are 11 residues in the CDR3. Germline values: CDR1 DFQATT, CDR2 SNEGSKA (reference sequence). Trimming cost V 2 bases and J 9 bases, with 9 bases left between them. This chain's CDR3 is CSARSGITQYF. CDR3 nucleotides: TGCAGTGCTAGATCAGGGATAACGCAGTATTTT.

This clonotype was seen repeatedly, ten times or more. The rearrangement links TRBV10-1 to TRBJ2-7; 7 nucleotides agree with TRBD1. The CDR3 contains 14 residues. The V and J ends lost 5 bases and 5 bases, in that order; junction bases with no gene match: 9. Per the germline V gene, CDR1 is WNHNN and CDR2 is SYGVQD (reference sequence). The CDR3 DNA is TGCGCCAGCAGTCGGACAGGTTTGGGGGACGAGCAGTACTTC. Encoded protein: CASSRTGLGDEQYF.

This clonotype was recorded many times. The genes are TRBV12-3 or TRBV12-4 and TRBJ2-5, with TRBD2 identical over 8 bases. The ends lost 5 bases at V and 5 bases at J; junction bases unmatched: 7. The CDR3 consists of 14 residues. The CDR3 DNA reads as TGTGCCAGCAGTCTCCGCGGGGGGCGGGAGACCCAGTACTTC. Translation gives CASSLRGGRETQYF.

The V gene is TRBV3-1, the J gene TRBJ2-7, with D unclear. CDR3 length: 11 amino acids. The V and J ends lost 11 bases and 4 bases respectively, with 12 bases between them. Looked up from germline, CDR1 is LGHDT and CDR2 is YNNKEL (reference sequence). The CDR3 loop reads CAVGELYEQYF. As DNA, the CDR3 is TGTGCCGTTGGGGAACTTTACGAGCAGTACTTC.

Ten or more counts support this clonotype. The CDR3, as DNA: TGTGCCATCACCGCGGACAGGGGGGACGAGCAGTACTTC. This codes for CAITADRGDEQYF. The genes are TRBV10-3 and TRBJ2-7, with 10 bases fitting TRBD1. J lost 5 bases, V lost 7 bases, and 5 bases had no gene match. Germline assignment: CDR1 ENHRY and CDR2 SYGVKD. CDR3 size: 13 residues.

In this sample, this clonotype turned up many times. The V and J genes are TRBV7-9 and TRBJ2-3, with D hard to call. Trimming stripped 5 bases from V and 6 bases from J, with 18 bases between. Germline loops: CDR1 SEHNR, CDR2 FQNEAQ (reference sequence). This CDR3 region has 15 residues. The DNA of the CDR3 is TGTGCCAGCAGCCCCAAAATCCGGGTGGCCGATACGCAGTATTTT. This gives the protein CASSPKIRVADTQYF.

The V and J genes are TRBV20-1 and TRBJ1-6; D perhaps matches TRBD1 (5 bases). Trimming took off 5 bases at V and 1 base at J, with 12 bases between the two ends. Germline CDR1 DFQATT, CDR2 SNEGSKA (reference sequence). This CDR3 is built from 15 residues. The DNA for the CDR3 is TGCAGTGCTCGGCATACAGGATCCTATAATTCACCCCTCCACTTT. Translating gives CSARHTGSYNSPLHF.

As concerns this clonotype: The likely explanation is a read error, given a far larger clone one base away. This chain links TRBV5-5 with TRBJ2-7; D unresolved. Germline V gene lookup returns CDR1 SGHKS and CDR2 YYEKEE (reference sequence). The CDR3 sequence is 15 residues long. The CDR3 sequence: CVSSSRAPLPYEQYF. As DNA, the CDR3 is TGTGTCAGCAGCTCTAGAGCTCCCCTACCCTACGAGCAGTACTTC.

V usage is TRBV12-3 or TRBV12-4 and J usage is TRBJ1-5; D might be TRBD1 (5 bases). The ends were cut back, 1 base at V and 5 bases at J, with 9 bases in the middle. This CDR3 comprises 14 residues. The CDR3 sequence is CASSLGGVHQPQHF. The CDR3, as DNA: TGTGCCAGCAGTTTAGGAGGGGTCCATCAGCCCCAGCATTTT.

The chain is built from TRBV6-2 or TRBV6-3 and TRBJ1-5; 7 bases are shared with TRBD1. The CDR3 is 15 residues long. The ends lost 5 bases at V and 3 bases at J; junction bases unmatched: 7. The germline gives CDR1 MNHEY, CDR2 SVGEGT. CDR3 coding DNA: TGTGCCAGCAGTCCGGGACAGCTTTTCAATCAGCCCCAGCATTTT. This gives the protein CASSPGQLFNQPQHF.

The chain links TRBV6-2 or TRBV6-3 to TRBJ2-2; 9 bases fit TRBD1. The J segment lost 4 bases and the V segment lost 6 bases, leaving 6 bases of the junction unmatched. The germline gives CDR1 MNHEY, CDR2 SVGEGT. The CDR3 totals 15 residues. The CDR3 DNA sequence: TGTGCCAGCAGCGGACAGGGGAGAGGCACCGGGGAGCTGTTTTTT. Protein sequence: CASSGQGRGTGELFF.

The V gene is TRBV14, the J gene TRBJ1-2; D is unresolved. The CDR3 has 15 residues. Germline assignment: CDR1 SGHDN and CDR2 FVKESK. Trimming cost V 2 bases and J 3 bases, with 13 bases left between them. The CDR3 here is CASSQLEAPYYGYTF. CDR3 DNA sequence: TGTGCCAGCAGCCAATTGGAGGCCCCCTACTATGGCTACACCTTC.

There are many counts of this clonotype. The genes are TRBV10-2 and TRBJ2-1, with 8 bases that match TRBD1. Trimming removed 8 bases from V and 6 bases from J; junction bases left unmatched: 3. CDR1 is WSHSY, CDR2 SAAADI, per germline. There are 12 residues in the CDR3. CDR3: CASGTGVNEQFF. CDR3 sequence (DNA): TGCGCCAGCGGGACAGGAGTCAATGAGCAGTTCTTC.

The table lists this clonotype with many counts. The rearrangement uses TRBV10-2 and TRBJ1-3; the D gene is possibly TRBD1 (5 bases). V dropped 6 bases and J dropped 0 bases, with 9 bases sitting between them. In germline, CDR1 is WSHSY, CDR2 SAAADI. The CDR3 runs to 14 residues. The chain's CDR3 is CASREGFSGNTIYF. The CDR3 nucleotides read TGCGCCAGCAGGGAGGGGTTCTCTGGAAACACCATATATTTT.

Many counts were recorded for this clonotype. The gene calls are TRBV7-2 and TRBJ2-3, with 8 bases lining up with TRBD2. The germline V gene encodes CDR1 SGHTA and CDR2 FQGNSA. V shed 5 bases and J 3 bases; nucleotides not matched to a gene: 7. The CDR3 spans 15 residues. CDR3 DNA: TGTGCCAGCAGCGCATCCGGGACTAGGACAGATACGCAGTATTTT. Protein product: CASSASGTRTDTQYF.

This clonotype appeared a few times. The chain carries TRBV7-9 and TRBJ2-5; D gene ambiguous. Trimming took 4 bases from V and 1 from J, leaving 10 bases between them. The germline V gene encodes CDR1 SEHNR and CDR2 FQNEAQ (reference sequence). The CDR3 covers 14 residues. CDR3 sequence: CASSSPGSQETQYF. Here the CDR3 DNA reads TGTGCCAGCAGCTCCCCGGGCAGCCAAGAGACCCAGTACTTC.

This CDR3 reads CASSLVDSEAFF. CDR3 DNA: TGTGCCAGCAGTTTAGTGGACAGTGAAGCTTTCTTT. The chain carries TRBV12-3 or TRBV12-4 and TRBJ1-1; weak D call: TRBD1 (6 bases). CDR3 length: 12 amino acids. V was pared by 1 base and J by 7 bases, with 7 bases between.

This clonotype was observed many times. The V gene is TRBV3-1, the J gene TRBJ2-3; 9 positions match TRBD2. V shed 0 bases and J 2 bases; nucleotides not matched to a gene: 9. Germline CDR1 LGHDT, CDR2 YNNKEL (reference sequence). The CDR3 length is 18 residues. CDR3 region: CASSQDRWLAGITDTQYF. The CDR3 DNA sequence: TGTGCCAGCAGCCAAGATCGATGGCTAGCGGGGATCACAGATACGCAGTATTTT.

In this sample, this clonotype turned up many times. V is TRBV2 and J is TRBJ1-4; D gene uncertain. The CDR3 is 17 residues long. Germline CDR1 and CDR2: SNHLY and FYNNEI. Trimming removed 9 bases at V and 0 bases at J, with 20 bases between. The CDR3, as DNA: TGTGCCAGTGTCCGAGTGGCAGGCTTATCAACTAATGAAAAACTGTTTTTT. As protein: CASVRVAGLSTNEKLFF.